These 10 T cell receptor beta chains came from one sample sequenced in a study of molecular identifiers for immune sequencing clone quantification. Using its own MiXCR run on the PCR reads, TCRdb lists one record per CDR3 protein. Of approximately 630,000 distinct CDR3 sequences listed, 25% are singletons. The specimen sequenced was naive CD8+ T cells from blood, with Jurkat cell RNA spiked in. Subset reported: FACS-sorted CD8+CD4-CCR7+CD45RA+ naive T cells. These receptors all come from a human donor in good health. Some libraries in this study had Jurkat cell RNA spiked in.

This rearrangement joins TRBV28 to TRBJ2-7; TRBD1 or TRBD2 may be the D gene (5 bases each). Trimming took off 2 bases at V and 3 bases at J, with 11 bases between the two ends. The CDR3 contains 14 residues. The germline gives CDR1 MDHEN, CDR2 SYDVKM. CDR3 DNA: TGTGCCAGCAGTTTACGGGACGGATACTACGAGCAGTACTTC. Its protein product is CASSLRDGYYEQYF.

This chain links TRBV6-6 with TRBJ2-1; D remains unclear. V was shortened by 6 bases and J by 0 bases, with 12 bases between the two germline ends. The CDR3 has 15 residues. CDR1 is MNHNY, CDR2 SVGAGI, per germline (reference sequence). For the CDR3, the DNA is TGTGCCAGCAGCGCCTCTACCAGCTCCTACAATGAGCAGTTCTTC. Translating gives CASSASTSSYNEQFF.

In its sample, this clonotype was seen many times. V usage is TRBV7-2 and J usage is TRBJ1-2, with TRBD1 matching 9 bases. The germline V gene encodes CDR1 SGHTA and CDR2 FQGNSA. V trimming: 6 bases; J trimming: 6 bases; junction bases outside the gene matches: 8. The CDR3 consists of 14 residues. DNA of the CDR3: TGTGCCAGCAGGGAACGGGACAGGGAGAATGGCTACACCTTC. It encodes CASRERDRENGYTF.

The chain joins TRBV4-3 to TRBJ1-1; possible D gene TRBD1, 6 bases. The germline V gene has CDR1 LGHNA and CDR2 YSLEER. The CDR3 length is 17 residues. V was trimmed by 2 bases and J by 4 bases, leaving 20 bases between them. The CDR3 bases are TGCGCCAGCAGCCAAACCCTTGTCCCAGGGGTTGGCACTGAAGCTTTCTTT. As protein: CASSQTLVPGVGTEAFF.

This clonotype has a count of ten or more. CDR3 sequence (DNA): TGTGCCAGCAGGCTAGCGGGAGGCGGCGAGACCCAGTACTTC. This sequence encodes CASRLAGGGETQYF. The J gene is TRBJ2-5, the V gene TRBV6-2 or TRBV6-3, with 11 bases matching TRBD2. There are 14 residues in the CDR3. Germline V gives CDR1 MNHEY, CDR2 SVGEGT. The ends lost 6 bases at V and 5 bases at J; junction bases unmatched: 5.

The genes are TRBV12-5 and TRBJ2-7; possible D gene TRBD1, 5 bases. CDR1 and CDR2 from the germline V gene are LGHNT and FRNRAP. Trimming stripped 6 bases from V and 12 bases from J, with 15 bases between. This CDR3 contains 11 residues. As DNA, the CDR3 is TGTGCTAGTGGGACAGTGGGCGCGCCGTACTTC. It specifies CASGTVGAPYF.

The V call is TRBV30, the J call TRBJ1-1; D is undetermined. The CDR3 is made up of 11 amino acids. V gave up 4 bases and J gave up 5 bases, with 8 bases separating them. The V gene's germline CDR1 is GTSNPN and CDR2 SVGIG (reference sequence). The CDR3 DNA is TGTGCCTGGACGGTGCGGACTGAAGCTTTCTTT. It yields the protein CAWTVRTEAFF. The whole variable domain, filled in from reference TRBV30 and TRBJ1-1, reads SQTIHQWPATLVQPVGSPLSLECTVEGTSNPNLYWYRQAAGRGLQLLFYSVGIGQISSEVPQNLSASRPQDRQFILSSKKLLLSDSGFYLCAWTVRTEAFFGQGTRLTVV.

As DNA, the CDR3 is TGTGCCAGCAGTGAAGGACGGACCCAAGAGACCCAGTACTTC. Protein: CASSEGRTQETQYF. The rearrangement uses TRBV6-1 and TRBJ2-5, with D uncertain. Germline-derived CDR1 and CDR2 are MNHNS and SASEGT. Trimming removed 1 base from V and 1 base from J, with 7 bases in between. This CDR3 spans 14 amino acids.

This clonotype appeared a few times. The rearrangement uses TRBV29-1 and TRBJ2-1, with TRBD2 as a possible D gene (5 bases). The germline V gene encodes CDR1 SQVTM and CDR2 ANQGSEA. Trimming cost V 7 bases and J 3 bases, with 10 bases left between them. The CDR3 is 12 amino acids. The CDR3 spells CSGRTDYNEQFF. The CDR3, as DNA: TGCAGCGGGAGGACTGACTACAATGAGCAGTTCTTC.

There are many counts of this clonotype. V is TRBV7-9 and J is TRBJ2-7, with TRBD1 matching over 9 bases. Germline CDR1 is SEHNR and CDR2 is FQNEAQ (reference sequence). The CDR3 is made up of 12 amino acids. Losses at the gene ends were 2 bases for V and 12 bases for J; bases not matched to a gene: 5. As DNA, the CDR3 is TGTGCCAGCAGCTTACCGGGACAGGGCCCGTACTTC. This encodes CASSLPGQGPYF. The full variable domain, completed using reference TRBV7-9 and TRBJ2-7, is DTGVSQNPRHKITKRGQNVTFRCDPISEHNRLYWYRQTLGQGPEFLTYFQNEAQLEKSRLLSDRFSAERPKGSFSTLEIQRTEQGDSAMYLCASSLPGQGPYFGPGTRLTVT.